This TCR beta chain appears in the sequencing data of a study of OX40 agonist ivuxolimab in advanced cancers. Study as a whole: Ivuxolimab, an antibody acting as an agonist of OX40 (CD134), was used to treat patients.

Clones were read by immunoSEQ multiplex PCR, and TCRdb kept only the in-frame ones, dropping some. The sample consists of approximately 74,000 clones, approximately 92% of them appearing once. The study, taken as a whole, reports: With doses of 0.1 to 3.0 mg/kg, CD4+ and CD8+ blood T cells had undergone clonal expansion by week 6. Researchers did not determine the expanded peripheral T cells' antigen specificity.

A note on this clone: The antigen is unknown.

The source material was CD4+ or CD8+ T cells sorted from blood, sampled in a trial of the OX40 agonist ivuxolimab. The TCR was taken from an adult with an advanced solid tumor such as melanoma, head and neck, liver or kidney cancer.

The CDR3 spells CASGGGLVNTEAFF. The CDR3 DNA follows: TGCGCCAGCGGCGGGGGGCTTGTGAACACTGAAGCTTTCTTT. This rearrangement joins TRBV5-1 to TRBJ1-1; a possible D gene is TRBD1 (6 bases). The V gene's germline CDR1 is SGHRS and CDR2 YFSETQ. Trimming took 7 bases from V and 0 from J, leaving 13 bases between them. The CDR3 is 14 residues long.